The 19 T cell receptor beta chains below all came from one sample that was sequenced in a study of cytomegalovirus exposure and HLA in healthy donors. PCR used 60 Vbeta primers and 13 Jbeta primers. Sequencing used immunoSEQ multiplex PCR; TCRdb keeps in-frame clones, though not all of them. The table includes 120,000 to 150,000 clones, under 85% detected once. Material for sequencing was PBMCs. The receptor set was obtained from a middle-aged woman in good health and CMV-seropositive.

The gene calls are TRBV29-1 and TRBJ2-1; no clear D gene. This CDR3 is 11 amino acids long. Germline values: CDR1 SQVTM, CDR2 ANQGSEA. CDR3 sequence (DNA): TGCACCCTACGGGTCGATAATGAGCAGTTCTTC. Translating gives CTLRVDNEQFF.

The chain links TRBV5-6 to TRBJ2-3; 9 nucleotides agree with TRBD2. The CDR3 is made up of 17 amino acids. Trimming at V came to 2 bases and at J to 7 bases, leaving 14 bases not matched to a gene. CDR1 SGHDT and CDR2 YYEEEE come from the germline V gene. DNA of the CDR3: TGTGCCAGCAGCTTCGATTTGGGCGGGGGGGCCTCGAATACGCAGTATTTT. This gives the protein CASSFDLGGGASNTQYF.

The chain employs TRBV10-2 and TRBJ1-2; 8 bases fit TRBD1. The CDR3 length is 11 residues. The ends lost 7 bases at V and 8 bases at J; junction bases unmatched: 3. Looked up from germline, CDR1 is WSHSY and CDR2 is SAAADI. The CDR3: CASNTGGGYTF. CDR3 sequence (DNA): TGCGCCAGCAATACAGGGGGGGGCTACACCTTC.

The CDR3 here is CASSSGGPIVSYEQYF. CDR3 DNA sequence: TGTGCCAGCAGCTCGGGGGGACCCATAGTCTCCTACGAGCAGTACTTC. The chain joins TRBV5-4 to TRBJ2-7; 7 bases are a match to TRBD2. Looked up from germline, CDR1 is SGHNT and CDR2 is YYREEE (reference sequence). V lost 3 bases, J lost 0 bases, and 9 bases stayed unmatched. This CDR3 region has 16 residues.

This chain links TRBV5-4 with TRBJ2-2; TRBD2 aligns across 13 bases. The junction had 5 bases not matched to a gene; V was cut back by 1 base and J by 5 bases. Germline V CDR1 and CDR2: SGHNT, YYREEE (reference sequence). This CDR3 spans 17 amino acids. CDR3 protein: CASSLRLAGGTTGELFF. Here the CDR3 DNA reads TGTGCCAGCAGCTTGAGACTAGCGGGGGGTACAACCGGGGAGCTGTTTTTT.

The chain joins TRBV4-1 to TRBJ2-6; the match to TRBD2 covers 8 bases. CDR1 is MGHRA and CDR2 is YSYEKL in the germline V gene. CDR3 length equals 18 residues. Germline trimming cut 1 base from V and 1 base from J; bases unmatched to any gene: 6. DNA of the CDR3: TGCGCCAGCAGCCAAGGACTAGCGACAGGATCTGGGGCCAACGTCCTGACTTTC. Its translation is CASSQGLATGSGANVLTF.

The gene calls are TRBV13 and TRBJ2-1; D call uncertain. CDR3 length: 12 amino acids. V was cut by 0 bases and J by 11 bases, with 8 bases left in between. The germline gives CDR1 PRHDT, CDR2 FYEKMQ (reference sequence). The CDR3 region has the DNA TGTGCCAGCAGCTTAGGACTCACTCAGCAGTTCTTC. As protein: CASSLGLTQQFF.

The chain recombines TRBV4-1 with TRBJ1-6, with D unresolved. CDR1 and CDR2 (germline): MGHRA, YSYEKL. This CDR3 has 15 residues. The V gene lost 1 base and the J gene lost 0 bases, with 4 bases spanning the gap. As DNA, the CDR3 is TGCGCCAGCAGCCAAGGGGCCTCCTATAATTCACCCCTCCACTTT. Protein product: CASSQGASYNSPLHF.

The chain uses TRBV11-2 and TRBJ2-1, with 13 bases that match TRBD2. This CDR3 comprises 16 residues. Trimming cost V 5 bases and J 8 bases; bases outside gene matches: 9. The germline gives CDR1 SGHAT, CDR2 FQNNGV. The CDR3 sequence: CASSIRTSGGPDEQFF. DNA for the CDR3: TGTGCCAGCAGCATAAGGACTAGCGGGGGTCCTGATGAGCAGTTCTTC.

The J gene is TRBJ1-1, the V gene TRBV28; 7 bases align to TRBD1. V lost 6 bases, J lost 0 bases, and 13 bases stayed unmatched. This CDR3 is 17 amino acids long. The germline CDR1 and CDR2 sequences are MDHEN and SYDVKM. The CDR3 spells CASSPEGTASLNTEAFF. As DNA, the CDR3 is TGTGCCAGCAGCCCCGAAGGGACAGCGAGCCTGAACACTGAAGCTTTCTTT. The full variable domain, rest sourced from reference TRBV28 and TRBJ1-1, is DVKVTQSSRYLVKRTGEKVFLECVQDMDHENMFWYRQDPGLGLRLIYFSYDVKMKEKGDIPEGYSVSREKKERFSLILESASTNQTSMYLCASSPEGTASLNTEAFFGQGTRLTVV.

The J gene is TRBJ2-2, the V gene TRBV9; D remains ambiguous. Germline loops: CDR1 SGDLS, CDR2 YYNGEE. The V end lost 4 bases, the J end lost 6 bases, and 13 bases lay between the germline ends. The CDR3 length is 14 residues. The CDR3 region is CASSTPGVAGELFF. CDR3 DNA sequence: TGTGCCAGCAGCACTCCGGGTGTGGCCGGGGAGCTGTTTTTT. The full variable domain, with the rest looked up from reference TRBV9 and TRBJ2-2, is DSGVTQTPKHLITATGQRVTLRCSPRSGDLSVYWYQQSLDQGLQFLIQYYNGEERAKGNILERFSAQQFPDLHSELNLSSLELGDSALYFCASSTPGVAGELFFGEGSRLTVL.

V is TRBV7-2 and J is TRBJ2-1; tentatively, D is TRBD2 (6 bases). Germline V gives CDR1 SGHTA, CDR2 FQGNSA. The V and J ends lost 5 bases and 3 bases respectively, with 11 bases between them. The CDR3 has 14 amino acids. CDR3 protein: CASSPSGDYNEQFF. The CDR3 bases are TGTGCCAGCAGCCCCTCGGGGGACTACAATGAGCAGTTCTTC. The variable domain in full, completed from reference TRBV7-2 and TRBJ2-1, reads GAGVSQSPSNKVTEKGKDVELRCDPISGHTALYWYRQSLGQGLEFLIYFQGNSAPDKSGLPSDRFSAERTGGSVSTLTIQRTQQEDSAVYLCASSPSGDYNEQFFGPGTRLTVL.

This clone has only a few counts. This chain joins TRBV2 and TRBJ1-1; possible D gene TRBD1, 6 bases. Germline-derived CDR1 and CDR2 are SNHLY and FYNNEI. CDR3 size: 13 residues. V was cut by 5 bases and J by 1 base, with 8 bases left in between. The CDR3 bases are TGTGCCAGCAGTTGGACAGAGAACACTGAAGCTTTCTTT. Protein: CASSWTENTEAFF.

The V call is TRBV30, the J call TRBJ1-1; D possibly corresponds to TRBD1 (5 bases). Germline assignment: CDR1 GTSNPN and CDR2 SVGIG (reference sequence). The V gene lost 2 bases and the J gene lost 0 bases, with 16 bases spanning the gap. This CDR3 is built from 16 residues. CDR3 bases: TGTGCCTGGAGTAGCGTCGACAGAAACATGAACACTGAAGCTTTCTTT. Its translation is CAWSSVDRNMNTEAFF.

The V gene is TRBV4-2, the J gene TRBJ2-1, with TRBD1 identical over 11 bases. J was trimmed by 6 bases and V by 3 bases; bases with no gene match: 1. This CDR3 region has 14 residues. Germline V gene lookup returns CDR1 LGHNA and CDR2 YNFKEQ. The CDR3 coding sequence is TGTGCCAGCAGCCAGGGACAGGGGGTCAATGAGCAGTTCTTC. Its protein is CASSQGQGVNEQFF.

This rearrangement joins TRBV7-9 to TRBJ2-5, with D maybe TRBD1 (6 bases). TRBJ2-7 matches the DNA end more closely, so the J call is doubtful. The germline V gene has CDR1 SEHNR and CDR2 FQNEAQ (reference sequence). The CDR3 has 14 residues. Here the CDR3 DNA reads TGTGCCAGCAGCGTCAAATCCCAGGGGAGCGAGCAGTACTTC. Translated: CASSVKSQGSEQYF.

The chain uses TRBV19 and TRBJ1-4, with 9 positions matching TRBD1. This CDR3 has 13 residues. Looked up from germline, CDR1 is LNHDA and CDR2 is SQIVND (reference sequence). Germline trimming cut 6 bases from V and 7 bases from J; bases unmatched to any gene: 3. CDR3 DNA: TGTGCCAGTAGCCAGGACAGGGGTGAAAAACTGTTTTTT. Its protein product is CASSQDRGEKLFF. The full variable domain, completed using reference TRBV19 and TRBJ1-4, is DGGITQSPKYLFRKEGQNVTLSCEQNLNHDAMYWYRQDPGQGLRLIYYSQIVNDFQKGDIAEGYSVSREKKESFPLTVTSAQKNPTAFYLCASSQDRGEKLFFGSGTQLSVL.

With respect to this clone: This sample includes further DNA sequences coding for the same CDR3. The chain's CDR3 is CASSPGQGGGYTF. As DNA, the CDR3 is TGTGCCAGCAGTCCTGGACAGGGGGGAGGCTACACCTTC. The rearrangement joins TRBV28 to TRBJ1-2, with 10 positions matching TRBD1. Losses at the gene ends were 5 bases for V and 8 bases for J; bases not matched to a gene: 5. Looked up from germline, CDR1 is MDHEN and CDR2 is SYDVKM. This CDR3 has 13 residues.

The chain recombines TRBV5-4 with TRBJ2-3, with TRBD1 matching 8 bases. This CDR3 spans 15 amino acids. Germline CDR1 reads SGHNT; CDR2 reads YYREEE (reference sequence). V shed 4 bases, J shed 0 bases, and the junction held 4 bases outside the gene matches. The CDR3 coding sequence is TGTGCCAGCAGCCAAAGGACAGGGAGCACAGATACGCAGTATTTT. Its translation: CASSQRTGSTDTQYF.